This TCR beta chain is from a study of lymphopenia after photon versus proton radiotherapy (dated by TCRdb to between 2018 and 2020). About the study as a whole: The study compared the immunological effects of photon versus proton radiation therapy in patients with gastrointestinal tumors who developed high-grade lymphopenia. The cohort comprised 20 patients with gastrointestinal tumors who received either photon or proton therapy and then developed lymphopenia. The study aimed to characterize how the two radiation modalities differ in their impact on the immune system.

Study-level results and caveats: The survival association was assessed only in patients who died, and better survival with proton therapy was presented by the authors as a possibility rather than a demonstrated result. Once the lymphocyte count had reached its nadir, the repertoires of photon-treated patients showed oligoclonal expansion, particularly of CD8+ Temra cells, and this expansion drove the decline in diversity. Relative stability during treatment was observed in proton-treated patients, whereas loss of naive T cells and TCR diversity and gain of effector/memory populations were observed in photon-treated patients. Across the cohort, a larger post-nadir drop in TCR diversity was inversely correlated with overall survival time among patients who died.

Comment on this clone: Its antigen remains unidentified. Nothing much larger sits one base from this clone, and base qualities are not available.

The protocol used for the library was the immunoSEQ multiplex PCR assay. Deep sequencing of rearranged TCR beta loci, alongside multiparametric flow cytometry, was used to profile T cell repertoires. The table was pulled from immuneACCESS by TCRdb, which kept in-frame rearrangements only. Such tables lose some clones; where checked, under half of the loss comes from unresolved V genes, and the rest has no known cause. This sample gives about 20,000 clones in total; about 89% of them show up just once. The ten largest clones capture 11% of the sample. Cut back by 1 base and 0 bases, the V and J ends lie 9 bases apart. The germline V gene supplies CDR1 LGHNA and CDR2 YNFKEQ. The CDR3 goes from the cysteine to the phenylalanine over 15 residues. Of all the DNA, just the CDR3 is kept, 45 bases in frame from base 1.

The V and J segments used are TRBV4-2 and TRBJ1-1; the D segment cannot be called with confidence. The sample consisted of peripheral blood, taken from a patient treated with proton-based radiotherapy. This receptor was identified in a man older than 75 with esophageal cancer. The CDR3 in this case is CASSQVPPVNTEAFF. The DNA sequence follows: TGTGCCAGCAGCCAAGTCCCCCCCGTGAACACTGAAGCTTTCTTT.